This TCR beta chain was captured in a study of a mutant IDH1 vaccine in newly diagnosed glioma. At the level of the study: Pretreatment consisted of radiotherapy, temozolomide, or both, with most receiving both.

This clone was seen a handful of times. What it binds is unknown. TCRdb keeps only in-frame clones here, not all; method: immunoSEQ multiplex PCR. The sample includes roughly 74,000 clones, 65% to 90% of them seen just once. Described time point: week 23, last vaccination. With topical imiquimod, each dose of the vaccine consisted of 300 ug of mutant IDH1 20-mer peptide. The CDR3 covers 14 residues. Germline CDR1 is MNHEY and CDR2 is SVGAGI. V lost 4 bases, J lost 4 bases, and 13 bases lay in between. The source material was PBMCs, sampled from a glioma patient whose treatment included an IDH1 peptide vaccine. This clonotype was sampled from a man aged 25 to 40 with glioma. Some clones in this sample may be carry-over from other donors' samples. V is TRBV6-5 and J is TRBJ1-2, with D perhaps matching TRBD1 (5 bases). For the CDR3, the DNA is TGTGCCAGCAGTTCGGCGGGGACGGCCTATGGCTACACCTTC. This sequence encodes CASSSAGTAYGYTF.